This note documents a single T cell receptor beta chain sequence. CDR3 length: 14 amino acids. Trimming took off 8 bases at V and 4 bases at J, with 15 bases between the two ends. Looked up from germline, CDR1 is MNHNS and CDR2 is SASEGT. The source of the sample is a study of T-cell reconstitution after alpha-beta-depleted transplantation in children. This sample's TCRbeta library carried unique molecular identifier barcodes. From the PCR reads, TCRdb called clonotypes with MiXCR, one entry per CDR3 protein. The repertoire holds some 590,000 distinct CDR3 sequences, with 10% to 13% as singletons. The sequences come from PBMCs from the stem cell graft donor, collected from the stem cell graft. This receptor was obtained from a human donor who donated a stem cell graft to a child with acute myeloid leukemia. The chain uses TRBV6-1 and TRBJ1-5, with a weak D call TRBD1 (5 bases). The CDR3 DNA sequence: TGTGCCAGCCTCGCGGGGCAGAGGAATCAGCCCCAGCATTTT. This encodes CASLAGQRNQPQHF.